What follows are 3 T cell receptor beta chains derived from one specimen sequenced in a study of shared clonotypes between healthy human individuals. Measured with immunoSEQ multiplex PCR; TCRdb has only the in-frame clones, and not every one. This repertoire shows under 2,500,000 clones, 90% to 96% found once; its top ten account for roughly 0.13%. Sequencing input: naive CD4+ T cells sorted from blood. Subset meaning: CD45RA+ positively selected. The receptors here all came from a man aged 18 to 30 in good health.

V and J are TRBV9 and TRBJ1-2, with no clear D. This CDR3 comprises 11 residues. CDR1 is SGDLS, CDR2 YYNGEE, per germline. V lost 3 bases to trimming and J lost 8 bases, with 8 bases between them. CDR3 DNA: TGTGCCAGCAGCGCTTTCGGGGGCTACACCTTC. It specifies CASSAFGGYTF.

The chain has TRBV30 and TRBJ2-7, with no clear D. The ends were cut back, 1 base at V and 1 base at J, with 11 bases in the middle. Germline V gene sequence: CDR1 GTSNPN, CDR2 SVGIG (reference sequence). The CDR3 contains 14 residues. The CDR3 DNA is TGTGCCTGGAGTGATTCGAAGGGTTCCTACGAGCAGTACTTC. This codes for CAWSDSKGSYEQYF.

For this clone: At the DNA level, this CDR3 is encoded by other sequences in the same sample as well. The V call is TRBV6-5, the J call TRBJ1-2; no clear D. Germline-derived CDR1 and CDR2 are MNHEY and SVGAGI. V dropped 4 bases and J dropped 8 bases, with 8 bases sitting between them. CDR3 size: 11 residues. In DNA, the CDR3 is TGTGCCAGCAGTTCGGGAGGGGGCTACACCTTC. It codes for CASSSGGGYTF.